This is a list of T cell receptor beta chains from one sample in a study of T cell responses to AZD1222 COVID-19 vaccine. TCRdb's table, derived via immunoSEQ multiplex PCR, lists solely in-frame clones and lacks some. The table shows tens of thousands of clones, with about 78% occurring only once. The sequenced sample was peripheral blood, obtained 28 days after the second AZD1222 dose. All receptors come from an adult who received the AZD1222 COVID-19 vaccine. Both conserved end residues are part of each CDR3. Each record gives: D gene, V gene, J gene, clone size, CDR3 protein, CDR3 DNA. The D gene is left open where the match is weak. Clone size, where shown, is once, few, many, or a class for clones that have expanded.

>NA|TRBV28|TRBJ2-2|once
CASTLGEELFF
TGTGCCAGCACACTAGGGGAGGAGCTGTTTTTT
>NA|TRBV18|TRBJ1-6|NA
CASSPLGAGSNSPLHF
TGTGCCAGCTCACCACTAGGTGCAGGGTCAAATTCACCCCTCCACTTT
>NA|TRBV29-1|TRBJ2-5|once
CSVEPGAYQETQYF
TGCAGCGTTGAACCAGGGGCCTACCAAGAGACCCAGTACTTC
>NA|TRBV28|TRBJ1-2|NA
CATAEGYGYTF
TGTGCCACTGCCGAGGGCTATGGCTACACCTTC
>TRBD1|TRBV28|TRBJ2-1|NA
CASSFPLDRVGNEQFF
TGTGCCAGCAGTTTCCCCCTGGACAGGGTTGGCAATGAGCAGTTCTTC
>TRBD1|TRBV7-9|TRBJ2-3|NA
CASSSPGTGVTDTQYF
TGTGCCAGCAGCTCCCCCGGGACAGGGGTGACAGATACGCAGTATTTT
>NA|TRBV21-1|TRBJ1-3|NA
CARLRADGNTIYF
TGTGCGCGTCTGAGGGCCGATGGAAACACCATATATTTT
>TRBD1|TRBV11-1|TRBJ2-3|NA
CASSSGGHGGPPTQYF
TGTGCCAGCAGCTCAGGGGGACATGGGGGCCCCCCGACGCAGTATTTT
>TRBD2|TRBV29-1|TRBJ2-5|NA
CSGGTSAQETQYF
TGCAGCGGTGGGACTAGCGCTCAAGAGACCCAGTACTTC
>NA|TRBV25-1|TRBJ2-1|NA
CASSNPKVAPYNEQFF
TGTGCCAGCAGCAACCCAAAAGTAGCGCCCTACAATGAGCAGTTCTTC
>TRBD2|TRBV5-1|TRBJ2-2|NA
CASSLVPGLAGNGELFF
TGCGCCAGCAGCTTGGTACCGGGACTAGCGGGGAACGGGGAGCTGTTTTTT
>TRBD2|TRBV6-5|TRBJ2-5|few
CASRQLASETQYF
TGTGCCAGCAGGCAACTAGCGTCGGAGACCCAGTACTTC
>TRBD1|TRBV28|TRBJ1-2|NA
CASSLTGGIGYTF
TGTGCCAGCAGCCTGACAGGGGGGATTGGCTACACCTTC
>NA|TRBV7-7|TRBJ1-5|NA
CASSLRPYEFFSNQPQHF
TGTGCCAGCAGCTTAAGACCGTACGAGTTTTTTAGCAATCAGCCCCAGCATTTT
>NA|TRBV7-7|TRBJ2-3|NA
CASSPGAVGTDTQYF
TGTGCCAGCAGCCCGGGGGCCGTAGGGACAGATACGCAGTATTTT
>NA|TRBV7-9|TRBJ2-1|NA
CASSRMDRFGNEQFF
TGTGCCAGCAGCAGAATGGACCGTTTTGGCAATGAGCAGTTCTTC
>NA|TRBV19|TRBJ1-1|few
CASSTQRSNVEAFF
TGTGCCAGTAGTACGCAACGCTCGAATGTCGAAGCTTTCTTT
>NA|TRBV7-9|TRBJ1-2|NA
CASSRYGGGYGYTF
TGTGCCAGCAGTCGTTACGGGGGAGGCTATGGCTACACCTTC
>NA|TRBV19|TRBJ1-1|few
CASTRAGQNTEAFF
TGTGCCAGTACTAGGGCCGGCCAGAACACTGAAGCTTTCTTT
>NA|TRBV6-5|TRBJ1-2|NA
CASRRTGIANYGYTF
TGTGCCAGCAGACGTACAGGGATAGCTAACTATGGCTACACCTTC
>NA|TRBV19|TRBJ2-1|NA
CASSIEPSSYNEQFF
TGTGCCAGTAGTATAGAGCCCAGTTCCTACAATGAGCAGTTCTTC
>NA|TRBV2|TRBJ2-6|NA
CASRPRISGANVLTF
TGTGCCAGCAGGCCTAGGATCTCTGGGGCCAACGTCCTGACTTTC
>NA|TRBV6-1|TRBJ1-1|NA
CASSEGGLNTEAFF
TGTGCCAGCAGTGAAGGGGGGTTAAACACTGAAGCTTTCTTT
>NA|TRBV27|TRBJ2-1|NA
CASSLLTGGPLNEQFF
TGTGCCAGCAGTTTACTGACGGGGGGCCCTTTAAATGAGCAGTTCTTC
>NA|TRBV14|TRBJ1-2|NA
CASSPNIDYGYTF
TGTGCCAGCAGCCCCAATATAGACTATGGCTACACCTTC
>TRBD2|TRBV9|TRBJ2-1|NA
CASSVGAGEYNEQFF
TGTGCCAGCAGCGTAGGGGCGGGAGAGTACAATGAGCAGTTCTTC
>NA|TRBV28|TRBJ1-1|NA
CASSLSQGWFEAFF
TGTGCCAGCAGTCTCAGTCAGGGGTGGTTTGAAGCTTTCTTT
>TRBD2|TRBV7-8|TRBJ2-3|NA
CASTTSGGTDTQYF
TGTGCCAGCACGACTAGCGGGGGGACAGATACGCAGTATTTT
>NA|TRBV20-1|TRBJ1-3|NA
CSASVAASGNTIYF
TGCAGTGCTAGTGTCGCAGCCTCTGGAAACACCATATATTTT
>TRBD2|TRBV29-1|TRBJ2-1|NA
CSVASGSWDNEQFF
TGCAGCGTTGCAAGCGGGAGTTGGGACAATGAGCAGTTCTTC
>NA|TRBV5-1|TRBJ2-7|NA
CASMGDGAYEQYF
TGCGCCAGCATGGGGGACGGTGCCTACGAGCAGTACTTC
>TRBD1|TRBV30|TRBJ2-7|NA
CAWSVTGTGGDEQYF
TGTGCCTGGAGTGTCACCGGGACAGGGGGCGACGAGCAGTACTTC
>NA|TRBV28|TRBJ1-2|NA
CASSFFDYGYTF
TGTGCCAGCAGTTTTTTCGACTATGGCTACACCTTC
>NA|TRBV6-1|TRBJ2-5|NA
CASSDVLREETQYF
TGTGCCAGCAGTGATGTGCTTCGGGAAGAGACCCAGTACTTC
>NA|TRBV5-1|TRBJ2-1|NA
CASSLDAEQFF
TGCGCCAGCAGCTTGGACGCCGAGCAGTTCTTC
>NA|TRBV6-5|TRBJ1-4|NA
CASSYSLGEKLFF
TGTGCCAGCAGTTACTCTTTGGGCGAAAAACTGTTTTTT
>NA|TRBV20-1|TRBJ2-4|NA
CSASSQLLAKNIQYF
TGCAGTGCTAGTAGTCAGCTATTAGCCAAAAACATTCAGTACTTC
>NA|TRBV6-5|TRBJ1-1|NA
CASSYGREGTEAFF
TGTGCCAGCAGTTACGGTAGGGAGGGCACTGAAGCTTTCTTT
>NA|TRBV27|TRBJ1-1|NA
CASSLFSGDPNPWPEAFF
TGTGCCAGCAGTTTATTCTCGGGGGACCCTAACCCTTGGCCTGAAGCTTTCTTT
>TRBD1|TRBV7-8|TRBJ1-1|NA
CASSPRGQGIRTEAFF
TGTGCCAGCAGCCCTAGGGGACAGGGGATTCGGACTGAAGCTTTCTTT
>TRBD2|TRBV7-6|TRBJ2-5|NA
CASSLGGGGVGQTQYF
TGTGCCAGCAGCTTAGGCGGGGGAGGGGTCGGACAGACCCAGTACTTC
>NA|TRBV11-2|TRBJ2-7|NA
CASSPAPGDYEQYF
TGTGCCAGCAGTCCCGCCCCGGGGGACTACGAGCAGTACTTC
>NA|TRBV10-3|TRBJ1-1|NA
CAISAHGEGDTEAFF
TGTGCCATCAGTGCTCACGGGGAAGGCGACACTGAAGCTTTCTTT
>NA|TRBV30|TRBJ2-2|NA
CAWNLGGGELFF
TGTGCCTGGAACCTGGGAGGCGGGGAGCTGTTTTTT
>NA|TRBV11-3|TRBJ2-3|NA
CASSFFGSDTQYF
TGTGCCAGCAGCTTCTTCGGGTCAGATACGCAGTATTTT
>TRBD1|TRBV5-1|TRBJ1-6|few
CASSPNRAGGTNSPLHF
TGCGCCAGCAGCCCAAATAGGGCAGGGGGCACAAATTCACCCCTCCACTTT
>NA|TRBV6-1|TRBJ1-6|NA
CASSENSYNSPLHF
TGTGCCAGCAGTGAGAACTCCTATAATTCACCCCTCCACTTT
>NA|TRBV7-3|TRBJ2-3|NA
CASSLGEDTQYF
TGTGCCAGCAGCTTAGGGGAAGATACGCAGTATTTT
>TRBD1|TRBV29-1|TRBJ2-7|NA
CSVELRQGAYEQYF
TGCAGCGTTGAACTTCGGCAGGGGGCCTACGAGCAGTACTTC
>TRBD1|TRBV28|TRBJ2-2|once
CASSRDRGDIGELFF
TGTGCCAGCAGTCGGGACAGGGGGGATATCGGGGAGCTGTTTTTT
>TRBD1|TRBV5-4|TRBJ2-3|NA
CASSLRTGGSTDTQYF
TGTGCCAGCAGCCTCCGGACAGGGGGCTCCACAGATACGCAGTATTTT
>NA|TRBV7-9|TRBJ2-5|NA
CASSPGAETQYF
TGTGCCAGCAGCCCCGGGGCCGAGACCCAGTACTTC
>TRBD1|TRBV28|TRBJ2-5|NA
CASSPQDRVGTQYF
TGTGCCAGCAGTCCACAAGACAGGGTAGGGACCCAGTACTTC
>NA|TRBV12-3/TRBV12-4|TRBJ2-2|few
CASSLVGAGELFF
TGTGCCAGCAGTTTGGTGGGGGCCGGGGAGCTGTTTTTT
>TRBD2|TRBV5-6|TRBJ2-2|NA
CASSVTSGRGARSDRGAVF
TGTGCCAGCAGCGTGACTAGCGGGAGGGGTGCCCGAAGCGATCGGGGAGCTGTTTTT
>NA|TRBV14|TRBJ1-1|NA
CASSQDSMNTEAFF
TGTGCCAGCAGCCAAGATAGCATGAACACTGAAGCTTTCTTT
>TRBD1|TRBV12-3/TRBV12-4|TRBJ1-4|NA
CASSGQGKKKLFF
TGTGCCAGCAGCGGACAGGGGAAGAAAAAACTGTTTTTT
>NA|TRBV19|TRBJ2-3|NA
CASSMGLAPASDTQYF
TGTGCCAGTAGTATGGGCCTAGCGCCGGCCTCGGATACGCAGTATTTT
>TRBD1|TRBV19|TRBJ1-6|NA
CASSTKQGEKSPLHF
TGTGCCAGTAGTACCAAACAGGGGGAAAAATCACCCCTCCACTTT